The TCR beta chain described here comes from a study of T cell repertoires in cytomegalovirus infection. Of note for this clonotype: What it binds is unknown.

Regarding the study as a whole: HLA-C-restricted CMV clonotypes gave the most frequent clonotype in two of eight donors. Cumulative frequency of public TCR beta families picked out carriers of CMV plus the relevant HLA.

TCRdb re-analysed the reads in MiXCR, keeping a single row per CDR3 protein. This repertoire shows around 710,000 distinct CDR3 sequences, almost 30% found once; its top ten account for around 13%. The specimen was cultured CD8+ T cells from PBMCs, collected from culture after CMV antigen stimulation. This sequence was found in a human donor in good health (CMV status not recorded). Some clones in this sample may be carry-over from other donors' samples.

The CDR3: CSASVSDGVDTQYF. In DNA, the CDR3 is TGCAGTGCTAGTGTCAGCGACGGGGTAGATACGCAGTATTTT. The chain couples TRBV20-1 to TRBJ2-3; TRBD2 is a possible D gene (5 bases). Germline CDR1 is DFQATT and CDR2 is SNEGSKA (reference sequence). The CDR3 length is 14 residues. Between the trimmed V and J ends, which lost 3 bases and 5 bases, there was a span of 15 bases.